These T cell receptor beta chains were read from a single sample in a study of cytomegalovirus exposure and HLA in healthy donors. Measured with immunoSEQ multiplex PCR; TCRdb has only the in-frame clones, and not every one. Of about 300,000 clones in the sample, around 86% were seen once. Sequenced material: PBMCs. These TCRs come from a man aged 35-49 years in good health and CMV-seropositive. The conserved cysteine and the conserved F or W are not part of the CDR3 here. D genes are given only for firm matches.

J gene | V gene | CDR3 length | D gene | CDR3 protein
TRBJ2-3 | TRBV5-1 | 13 | . | ASSFQGISTDTQY
TRBJ2-7 | TRBV5-1 | 11 | . | ASSLMEAYEQY
TRBJ2-5 | TRBV9 | 13 | TRBD1 | ASNPGPGGLETQY
TRBJ1-2 | TRBV29-1 | 11 | . | SAAPRGGYGYT
TRBJ2-2 | TRBV28 | 15 | TRBD1 | ASRLAGTGVAAGELF
TRBJ2-1 | TRBV4-2 | 13 | TRBD2 | ASSQDSGRHNEQF
TRBJ2-1 | TRBV4-1 | 14 | TRBD2 | ASSHRLAGAYNEQF
TRBJ2-3 | TRBV5-1 | 12 | TRBD2 | ASSPLTSPDTQY
TRBJ1-2 | TRBV28 | 12 | TRBD1 | ASLGRGRVYGYT
TRBJ1-1 | TRBV7-9 | 12 | TRBD1 | ASSFDRGYTEAF
TRBJ2-7 | TRBV28 | 11 | . | ASSLPSRRGQY
TRBJ1-5 | TRBV7-9 | 14 | . | ASSSAGGRSNQPQH
TRBJ2-1 | TRBV6-5 | 13 | TRBD1 | ASSSDRGSYNEQF
TRBJ1-4 | TRBV18 | 12 | . | ASSPSAGNEKLF
TRBJ2-7 | TRBV27 | 12 | TRBD1 | ASSPMDRDYEQY
TRBJ1-2 | TRBV19 | 13 | TRBD1 | ASSIRDRENYGYT
TRBJ1-1 | TRBV28 | 12 | . | ASRNGQLNTEAF
. | TRBV5-1 | 13 | . | ASSLEGRGTYEQY
TRBJ2-1 | TRBV5-4 | 13 | TRBD2 | ASSSTSGRGNEQF
TRBJ2-5 | TRBV19 | 12 | TRBD2 | ASSMSTSAETQY
TRBJ1-2 | TRBV4-1 | 13 | . | ASSQEGAPYYGYT
TRBJ2-6 | TRBV6-5 | 13 | . | ASSYSGSGANVLT
TRBJ2-1 | TRBV28 | 12 | TRBD2 | ACYPGRLYNEQF
TRBJ2-3 | TRBV5-1 | 12 | TRBD1 | ASSPGQGTDTQY
TRBJ1-2 | TRBV9 | 14 | TRBD1 | ASSAARDRDPYGYT
TRBJ1-1 | TRBV27 | 15 | . | ASSPFVYRDGGTEAF
TRBJ2-1 | TRBV4-3 | 16 | TRBD2 | ASSQDTSGRGTYNEQF
TRBJ2-7 | TRBV11-3 | 11 | . | ASSYRASYEQY
TRBJ1-1 | TRBV29-1 | 15 | . | SVSTSGRRHTNTEAF
TRBJ2-7 | TRBV25-1 | 13 | TRBD1 | ASSASGTGIYEQY
TRBJ1-5 | TRBV28 | 12 | . | ASRPGGSNQPQH
TRBJ2-7 | TRBV27 | 11 | TRBD2 | ASSLLGRDEQY
TRBJ2-7 | TRBV6-5 | 11 | . | ASGQPTTYEQY
TRBJ1-2 | TRBV6-5 | 14 | . | ASSYSEAGPNYGYT
TRBJ1-4 | TRBV19 | 14 | TRBD1 | ASSMRTGGDREKLF
TRBJ1-2 | TRBV18 | 11 | . | ASSREGVYGYT
TRBJ2-7 | TRBV5-1 | 13 | TRBD1 | ASSLWTGTTYEQY
TRBJ1-5 | TRBV5-6 | 11 | . | ASSLGSGQPQH
TRBJ2-3 | TRBV4-1 | 14 | TRBD2 | ASSHGLAGMTDTQY
TRBJ1-1 | TRBV27 | 12 | TRBD1 | ASSPWTGSTEAF
TRBJ2-7 | TRBV27 | 13 | . | ASSLSRRGTNEQY
TRBJ2-2 | TRBV6-5 | 13 | TRBD1 | ASSTGGASTGELF
TRBJ2-3 | TRBV18 | 13 | TRBD1 | ASSPPSGTGDTQY
TRBJ2-1 | TRBV25-1 | 13 | TRBD2 | ASSEYQLAGVEQF
TRBJ2-1 | TRBV7-6 | 15 | TRBD1 | ASSLGHGTDLYNEQF
TRBJ2-1 | TRBV5-1 | 15 | TRBD1 | ASSLAPPGQGSDEQF
TRBJ1-2 | TRBV6-5 | 12 | . | ASSYSGGSYGYT
TRBJ2-3 | TRBV4-2 | 14 | TRBD2 | ASSQVGLAGTDTQY